The rows below give T cell receptor beta chains drawn from one sample of a study of cytotoxic CD8 clonotypes in ibrutinib-treated CLL. The assay was immunoSEQ multiplex PCR, and TCRdb's table has in-frame clones only and misses some. The profile shows under 300,000 clones, 70% of them singletons. The sample consisted of PBMCs, taken after 24 months of ibrutinib treatment. Source of these receptors: a human donor with chronic lymphocytic leukemia. The conserved cysteine and the conserved F or W are not part of the CDR3 here. Some rows mark clone size as missing; the rest say once, few, many or name a class of expanded clone.

V gene	J gene	CDR3 length	clone size	CDR3 protein
TRBV7-3	TRBJ2-1	13	.	ASSLPGAVANEQF
TRBV7-2	TRBJ1-1	12	.	ASSPRQGYTEAF
TRBV9	TRBJ1-2	13	.	ASSVGQETNYGYT
TRBV5-1	TRBJ2-4	13	.	ASSPRDRAKNIQY
TRBV28	TRBJ2-7	11	.	ASRDRGLYEQY
TRBV9	TRBJ1-1	12	.	ASTLGPGRTEAF
TRBV27	TRBJ2-1	15	.	ASTGTSGISSYNEQF
TRBV2	TRBJ2-1	13	.	ASSAEAGSYNEQF
TRBV19	TRBJ2-5	11	few	ASSPRTAGTQY
TRBV6-6	TRBJ1-2	11	.	ASSTGGVGGYT
TRBV18	TRBJ1-4	11	few	ASSPRGEEKLF
TRBV19	TRBJ2-2	12	.	ASSSGQDTGELF
TRBV13	TRBJ2-7	13	.	ASSPPGASSYEQY
TRBV28	TRBJ1-2	11	.	ASETQGPYGYT
TRBV25-1	TRBJ2-6	15	.	ASSDRTGLPGANVLT
TRBV29-1	TRBJ1-1	13	.	SVDKSDGKYTEAF
TRBV6-5	TRBJ1-1	12	.	ASSYTPGAAEAF
TRBV4-1	TRBJ1-5	13	.	ASSRGGLKDQPQH
TRBV23-1	TRBJ2-7	18	.	ASRGSVGPEKRSRPYEQY
TRBV28	TRBJ2-7	8	.	AVRGYEQY
TRBV7-6	TRBJ1-5	13	.	ASSRTGGMDQPQH
TRBV21-1	TRBJ2-1	11	.	ASSSAPDNEQF
TRBV28	TRBJ2-7	15	.	ASSSSWRKRESYEQY
TRBV11-2	TRBJ1-2	9	few	ASSHQYGYT
TRBV7-9	TRBJ1-5	13	.	ASGTSDSSNQPQH
TRBV30	TRBJ2-7	10	.	AWSGLGYEQY
TRBV7-9	TRBJ2-7	15	.	ASSFLSGTGDRNEQY
TRBV6-6	TRBJ2-7	14	.	ASSYSKWDTSYEQY
TRBV28	TRBJ2-4	14	.	ASSPGLAGAKNIQY
TRBV27	TRBJ2-7	12	.	ASSLLAHLNEQY
TRBV28	TRBJ1-5	12	.	ASSLARLNQPQH
TRBV6-5	TRBJ2-2	11	.	ASRLWNTGELF
TRBV5-1	TRBJ2-5	14	.	ASSYRAVGVQETQY